These 15 T cell receptor beta chains came from one sample sequenced in a study of shared clonotypes between healthy human individuals. Measured with immunoSEQ multiplex PCR; TCRdb has only the in-frame clones, and not every one. The sample lists over a million clones, under 80% occurring once. Sequencing was carried out using memory CD4+ T cells sorted from blood. Subset indicated: CD45RA-negative fraction. The receptors originated from a man aged 18 to 29 in good health.

The chain has TRBV7-3 and TRBJ2-5, with D possibly matching TRBD2 (5 bases). V shed 0 bases and J shed 4 bases, with 15 bases lying between them. The CDR3 loop spans 16 amino acids. CDR1 and CDR2 from the germline V gene are SGHTA and FQGTGA. CDR3 coding DNA: TGTGCCAGCAGCTTAACCCCACCCGGGGTAGGAGAGACCCAGTACTTC. Residues: CASSLTPPGVGETQYF.

This rearrangement joins TRBV29-1 to TRBJ2-3; D is undetermined. V lost 6 bases and J lost 1, with 11 bases in between. Germline V gene lookup returns CDR1 SQVTM and CDR2 ANQGSEA. CDR3 length: 13 residues. The CDR3 here is CSVPSGGTDTQYF. The CDR3 nucleotides are TGCAGCGTCCCGTCTGGGGGCACAGATACGCAGTATTTT.

V gene TRBV6-5 combines with J gene TRBJ2-5, with 7 bases aligning to TRBD1. J was trimmed by 5 bases and V by 8 bases; bases with no gene match: 11. From germline, CDR1 is MNHEY and CDR2 SVGAGI. CDR3 length: 14 residues. The CDR3 sequence: CASAVTRDSETQYF. The CDR3 DNA follows: TGTGCCAGCGCTGTGACCCGGGACAGCGAGACCCAGTACTTC.

This clone occurred once. The chain carries TRBV21-1 and TRBJ2-1; the table names TRBD2, a call not compared with the DNA. TRBV21-1 corresponds to a pseudogene. The length of the CDR3 is 16 residues. The CDR3: CASSILSGRGYNEQFF. The CDR3 DNA follows: TGTGCCAGCAGCATTCTATCCGGGAGGGGGTACAATGAGCAGTTCTTC.

The V call is TRBV27, the J call TRBJ1-4, with TRBD1 matching over 7 bases. Trimming removed 6 bases from V and 3 bases from J; junction bases left unmatched: 4. This CDR3 has 14 residues. Germline assignment: CDR1 MNHEY and CDR2 SMNVEV (reference sequence). In nucleotides, the CDR3 is TGTGCCAGCAGACGACAGGGAGCTAATGAAAAACTGTTTTTT. Protein product: CASRRQGANEKLFF. The variable domain in full, completed from reference TRBV27 and TRBJ1-4, reads EAQVTQNPRYLITVTGKKLTVTCSQNMNHEYMSWYRQDPGLGLRQIYYSMNVEVTDKGDVPEGYKVSRKEKRNFPLILESPSPNQTSLYFCASRRQGANEKLFFGSGTQLSVL.

V and J are TRBV10-3 and TRBJ2-1; TRBD1 aligns across 7 bases. The germline CDR1 and CDR2 sequences are ENHRY and SYGVKD. This CDR3 is built from 16 residues. The J segment lost 0 bases and the V segment lost 8 bases, leaving 10 bases of the junction unmatched. CDR3 sequence: CAIRRSTGNSYNEQFF. In DNA, the CDR3 is TGTGCCATCCGACGCTCGACAGGGAACTCCTACAATGAGCAGTTCTTC.

The chain carries TRBV7-2 and TRBJ2-3; D gene uncertain. The CDR3 spans 15 residues. V lost 2 bases, J lost 4 bases, and 13 bases lay in between. Germline CDR1 SGHTA, CDR2 FQGNSA. The CDR3 sequence is CASSLIPGEADTQYF. As DNA, the CDR3 is TGTGCCAGCAGCTTAATTCCTGGCGAGGCAGATACGCAGTATTTT.

The chain links TRBV7-2 to TRBJ1-2; D is unclear. Deletions cut 5 bases from V and 2 bases from J, with 9 bases between. Germline CDR1 and CDR2: SGHTA and FQGNSA. CDR3 length: 13 residues. CDR3 residues: CASSPDNNYGYTF. The CDR3 DNA sequence: TGTGCCAGCAGCCCCGACAACAACTATGGCTACACCTTC. Full variable domain (remainder filled in from reference TRBV7-2 and TRBJ1-2): GAGVSQSPSNKVTEKGKDVELRCDPISGHTALYWYRQSLGQGLEFLIYFQGNSAPDKSGLPSDRFSAERTGGSVSTLTIQRTQQEDSAVYLCASSPDNNYGYTFGSGTRLTVV.

The V gene is TRBV29-1, the J gene TRBJ2-3; the match to TRBD2 covers 8 bases. Germline V gene sequence: CDR1 SQVTM, CDR2 ANQGSEA. CDR3 size: 15 residues. Germline trimming cut 4 bases from V and 3 bases from J; bases unmatched to any gene: 9. The CDR3 protein is CSVGSLAGGTDTQYF. The CDR3 DNA is TGCAGCGTTGGTTCTTTGGCGGGAGGTACAGATACGCAGTATTTT.

The CDR3 reads CASSLIGGSTDTQYF. The CDR3 nucleotides are TGTGCCAGCAGCTTGATTGGGGGTAGCACAGATACGCAGTATTTT. V is TRBV5-6 and J is TRBJ2-3, with D possibly being TRBD1 or TRBD2 (5 bases each). CDR3 length: 15 amino acids. The germline V and J ends were trimmed by 1 base and 0 bases, with 9 bases remaining between them. The V gene's germline CDR1 is SGHDT and CDR2 YYEEEE.

This chain joins TRBV5-1 and TRBJ2-2; TRBD1 agrees at 9 bases. V dropped 7 bases and J dropped 4; count of bases not matched to a gene: 11. CDR1 is SGHRS, CDR2 YFSETQ, per germline. The CDR3 is made up of 16 amino acids. DNA for the CDR3: TGCGCCAGCCTTGATTCCGGGACAGGGTTCACCGGGGAGCTGTTTTTT. Residues: CASLDSGTGFTGELFF.

The chain recombines TRBV9 with TRBJ2-1; D possibly corresponds to TRBD1 (5 bases). Between the trimmed V and J ends, which lost 0 bases and 3 bases, there was a span of 10 bases. The CDR3 runs 15 residues. CDR1 SGDLS and CDR2 YYNGEE come from the germline V gene. This CDR3 is CASSVGWGGYNEQFF. CDR3 DNA sequence: TGTGCCAGCAGCGTAGGCTGGGGCGGCTACAATGAGCAGTTCTTC. Drawing the rest from reference TRBV9 and TRBJ2-1, the complete variable domain is DSGVTQTPKHLITATGQRVTLRCSPRSGDLSVYWYQQSLDQGLQFLIQYYNGEERAKGNILERFSAQQFPDLHSELNLSSLELGDSALYFCASSVGWGGYNEQFFGPGTRLTVL.

The CDR3 coding sequence is TGTGCCAGCTCACCACAGGGCTTCAACACTGAAGCTTTCTTT. It specifies CASSPQGFNTEAFF. The gene calls are TRBV18 and TRBJ1-1; no reliable D call. Trimming left V 1 base short and J 2 bases short, with 8 bases between. This CDR3 spans 14 amino acids. In germline, CDR1 is KGHSH, CDR2 LQKENI. Combining the CDR3 with reference TRBV18 and TRBJ1-1 gives the whole variable domain NAGVMQNPRHLVRRRGQEARLRCSPMKGHSHVYWYRQLPEEGLKFMVYLQKENIIDESGMPKERFSAEFPKEGPSILRIQQVVRGDSAAYFCASSPQGFNTEAFFGQGTRLTVV.

The genes are TRBV5-4 and TRBJ2-7, with D unresolved. The CDR3 length is 13 residues. Germline V gives CDR1 SGHNT, CDR2 YYREEE (reference sequence). V was pared by 5 bases and J by 2 bases, with 11 bases between. The CDR3 DNA reads as TGTGCCAGCAGTCAGGACGGCGCCTACGAGCAGTACTTC. Translation gives CASSQDGAYEQYF.

The J gene is TRBJ2-7, the V gene TRBV9, with D tentatively TRBD2 (6 bases). This CDR3 comprises 14 residues. Trimming shortened V by 4 bases and J by 3 bases, and 14 bases separated the two germline ends. The V gene's germline CDR1 is SGDLS and CDR2 YYNGEE. This CDR3 is CASSPTTSVYEQYF. CDR3 nucleotide sequence: TGTGCCAGCAGCCCTACGACTAGTGTCTACGAGCAGTACTTC.